Sequencing of this T cell receptor beta chain was carried out in a study of control samples from healthy donors and cancer patients. V was shortened by 7 bases and J by 2 bases, with 12 bases between the two germline ends. This CDR3 comprises 13 residues. Germline values: CDR1 GTSNPN, CDR2 SVGIG (reference sequence). TCRdb's table, derived via immunoSEQ multiplex PCR, lists solely in-frame clones and lacks some. Among about 140,000 clones listed, 88% were seen once. The rearrangement links TRBV30 to TRBJ2-1, with D perhaps TRBD1 or TRBD2 (5 bases each). This clonotype was obtained from a man aged 18-30 years in good health. The source material was blood. CDR3 protein: CASTRDPYNEQFF. The CDR3 DNA is TGTGCCTCCACCAGGGACCCCTACAATGAGCAGTTCTTC.